These 19 T cell receptor beta chains share one sample of origin, sequenced in a study of cytomegalovirus exposure and HLA in healthy donors. A multiplex PCR was run with 60 Vbeta primers and 13 Jbeta primers. Data came from immunoSEQ multiplex PCR; TCRdb stores just in-frame clones and leaves some out. The table includes 95,000 to 150,000 clones, 80% to 85% detected once. The sequenced material came from PBMCs. These receptors were taken from a man aged 25 to 45 in good health and CMV-seronegative.

The rearrangement joins TRBV28 to TRBJ1-1; 7 nucleotides agree with TRBD1. The CDR3 is 16 residues long. J lost 4 bases, V lost 7 bases, and 15 bases had no gene match. Germline lookup yields CDR1 MDHEN and CDR2 SYDVKM. The CDR3, as DNA: TGTGCCAGCATTAAGACAGGGCTCCCTATGAGCACTGAAGCTTTCTTT. It translates to CASIKTGLPMSTEAFF. The full variable domain, its missing parts supplied by reference TRBV28 and TRBJ1-1, is DVKVTQSSRYLVKRTGEKVFLECVQDMDHENMFWYRQDPGLGLRLIYFSYDVKMKEKGDIPEGYSVSREKKERFSLILESASTNQTSMYLCASIKTGLPMSTEAFFGQGTRLTVV.

The V call is TRBV2, the J call TRBJ2-1, with 8 bases that match TRBD1. This CDR3 comprises 15 residues. The J segment lost 7 bases and the V segment lost 6 bases, leaving 11 bases of the junction unmatched. CDR1 is SNHLY, CDR2 FYNNEI, per germline. The CDR3 bases are TGTGCCAGCAGGATGGACAGGGCGTGGGGTAATGAGCAGTTCTTC. Its protein product is CASRMDRAWGNEQFF. Drawing the rest from reference TRBV2 and TRBJ2-1, the complete variable domain is EPEVTQTPSHQVTQMGQEVILRCVPISNHLYFYWYRQILGQKVEFLVSFYNNEISEKSEIFDDQFSVERPDGSNFTLKIRSTKLEDSAMYFCASRMDRAWGNEQFFGPGTRLTVL.

The rearrangement joins TRBV10-3 to TRBJ2-7, with 7 bases identical to TRBD2. Germline V lookup: CDR1 ENHRY, CDR2 SYGVKD. This CDR3 spans 14 amino acids. Trimming removed 9 bases from V and 4 bases from J; junction bases left unmatched: 12. The CDR3 reads CAMGDGRGRYEQYF. CDR3 DNA: TGTGCCATGGGTGATGGGAGGGGCCGGTACGAGCAGTACTTC.

Only one count was recorded for this clone. The V call is TRBV30, the J call TRBJ2-5; 14 bases map to TRBD2. The J segment lost 7 bases and the V segment lost 3 bases, leaving 4 bases of the junction unmatched. Per germline, CDR1 GTSNPN and CDR2 SVGIG (reference sequence). The CDR3 totals 14 residues. Here the CDR3 DNA reads TGTGCCTGGAGCGGACTAGCGGGGGGTGGGACCCAGTACTTC. Amino acids: CAWSGLAGGGTQYF.

V usage is TRBV5-1 and J usage is TRBJ1-5; the match to TRBD1 covers 11 bases. V trimming: 2 bases; J trimming: 5 bases; junction bases outside the gene matches: 3. In germline, CDR1 is SGHRS, CDR2 YFSETQ. CDR3 size: 15 residues. Here the CDR3 reads CASSLWTGGDQPQHF. For the CDR3, the DNA is TGCGCCAGCAGCTTATGGACAGGGGGCGATCAGCCCCAGCATTTT.

The chain recombines TRBV10-1 with TRBJ2-5; 8 bases are a match to TRBD2. The CDR3 length is 15 residues. CDR1 is WNHNN, CDR2 SYGVQD, per germline (reference sequence). Trimming at V came to 4 bases and at J to 3 bases, leaving 7 bases not matched to a gene. The DNA of the CDR3 is TGCGCCAGCAGTGGCCCCGGGACTAGGGAAGAGACCCAGTACTTC. It translates to CASSGPGTREETQYF.

The CDR3 sequence is CASSAGQGAQVGTEAFF. For the CDR3, the DNA is TGTGCCAGCTCAGCCGGACAGGGGGCGCAGGTAGGCACTGAAGCTTTCTTT. The chain uses TRBV18 and TRBJ1-1; 11 bases line up with TRBD1. Looked up from germline, CDR1 is KGHSH and CDR2 is LQKENI. V lost 5 bases to trimming and J lost 4 bases; unmatched junction nucleotides: 12. The CDR3 has 17 residues.

V usage is TRBV6-1 and J usage is TRBJ1-4, with D unresolved. There are 15 residues in the CDR3. Trimming took 7 bases from V and 3 from J, leaving 15 bases between them. Germline CDR1 reads MNHNS; CDR2 reads SASEGT. CDR3 amino acids: CASNVGTGANEKLFF. CDR3 nucleotides: TGTGCCAGCAATGTGGGTACGGGTGCTAATGAAAAACTGTTTTTT.

The chain links TRBV5-1 to TRBJ2-5, with D unclear. Trimming pared 4 bases from V and 3 bases from J, leaving 16 bases between. The germline V gene has CDR1 SGHRS and CDR2 YFSETQ. There are 15 residues in the CDR3. In DNA, the CDR3 is TGCGCCAGCAGCCGGTCGGCGGCCCCAAAAGAGACCCAGTACTTC. Translating gives CASSRSAAPKETQYF.

The chain uses TRBV11-2 and TRBJ1-1; TRBD1 aligns across 12 bases. The trim removed 1 base at V and 8 bases at J, leaving 5 bases unmatched. This CDR3 comprises 15 residues. The germline V gene encodes CDR1 SGHAT and CDR2 FQNNGV. The chain's CDR3 is CASSLVGGQGAEAFF. The CDR3 nucleotides are TGTGCCAGCAGCTTAGTAGGGGGACAGGGGGCCGAAGCTTTCTTT.

The gene calls are TRBV5-3 and TRBJ1-6; 7 nucleotides agree with TRBD1. TRBV5-3 is annotated as an ORF whose role is uncertain. This CDR3 is 21 amino acids long. V dropped 2 bases and J dropped 0; count of bases not matched to a gene: 17. The CDR3 DNA reads as TGTGCCAGAAGCTTTGTTCCAGGGGGTGTGTTGCGAGGCTCCTATAATTCACCCCTCCACTTT. Its translation is CARSFVPGGVLRGSYNSPLHF.

This chain joins TRBV7-6 and TRBJ1-6, with 9 bases fitting TRBD1. This CDR3 is built from 15 residues. V shed 3 bases, J shed 8 bases, and the junction held 5 bases outside the gene matches. Germline V gene data show CDR1 as SGHVS and CDR2 as FNYEAQ. CDR3 in DNA: TGTGCCAGCAGCTTCGGGACAGGGATCGATTCACCCCTCCACTTT. It translates to CASSFGTGIDSPLHF. Together with reference TRBV7-6 and TRBJ1-6, the CDR3 gives the full variable domain: GAGVSQSPRYKVTKRGQDVALRCDPISGHVSLYWYRQALGQGPEFLTYFNYEAQQDKSGLPNDRFSAERPEGSISTLTIQRTEQRDSAMYRCASSFGTGIDSPLHFGNGTRLTVT.

This sequence joins TRBV6-1 and TRBJ2-1; the D is unclear. Between the trimmed V and J ends, which lost 5 bases and 10 bases, there was a span of 18 bases. Germline assignment: CDR1 MNHNS and CDR2 SASEGT. The CDR3 contains 14 residues. The DNA of the CDR3 is TGTGCCAGCAGTCTTGCTATCGCAGGAACCGAGCAGTTCTTC. Translating it yields CASSLAIAGTEQFF.

This clone was seen more than once but under ten times. The rearrangement joins TRBV6-5 to TRBJ2-3, with a tentative D call TRBD2 (6 bases). The CDR3 is 13 amino acids. V was trimmed by 5 bases and J by 5 bases, leaving 11 bases between them. Germline values: CDR1 MNHEY, CDR2 SVGAGI. The CDR3 protein is CASSELALDTQYF. CDR3 in DNA: TGTGCCAGCAGTGAACTAGCTTTAGATACGCAGTATTTT.

The rearrangement joins TRBV7-8 to TRBJ1-6; 10 bases line up with TRBD1. CDR3 size: 18 residues. The V gene end was trimmed by 3 bases and the J gene end by 6 bases; junction bases not matched to a gene: 11. The germline V gene encodes CDR1 SGHVS and CDR2 FQNEAQ. CDR3 coding DNA: TGTGCCAGCAGCTTGTCCCCTCCGGGACAGGGGTTTAATTCACCCCTCCACTTT. It is translated as CASSLSPPGQGFNSPLHF.

The chain recombines TRBV13 with TRBJ1-1, with D perhaps TRBD1 (5 bases). Trimming took off 5 bases at V and 8 bases at J, with 15 bases between the two ends. The CDR3 totals 13 residues. From germline, CDR1 is PRHDT and CDR2 FYEKMQ (reference sequence). CDR3 region: CASSLQGYAEAFF. CDR3 in DNA: TGTGCCAGCAGCCTCCAGGGATATGCGGAAGCTTTCTTT.

The chain employs TRBV2 and TRBJ2-7, with D possibly TRBD2 on 6 matching bases. V was trimmed by 4 bases and J by 2 bases, leaving 12 bases between them. Germline CDR1 reads SNHLY; CDR2 reads FYNNEI. The CDR3 length is 14 residues. Here the CDR3 DNA reads TGTGCCAGCAGTGCCGGGACTTACCCCTACGAGCAGTACTTC. Protein sequence: CASSAGTYPYEQYF.

The CDR3 sequence: CASSIDLSRKETQYF. The CDR3 DNA follows: TGTGCCAGTAGTATAGATCTTTCCAGAAAAGAGACCCAGTACTTC. The chain recombines TRBV19 with TRBJ2-5; no definite D call. The germline CDR1 and CDR2 sequences are LNHDA and SQIVND (reference sequence). This CDR3 is built from 15 residues. Trimming shortened V by 0 bases and J by 3 bases, and 11 bases separated the two germline ends. The full variable domain, with the rest looked up from reference TRBV19 and TRBJ2-5, is DGGITQSPKYLFRKEGQNVTLSCEQNLNHDAMYWYRQDPGQGLRLIYYSQIVNDFQKGDIAEGYSVSREKKESFPLTVTSAQKNPTAFYLCASSIDLSRKETQYFGPGTRLLVL.

V is TRBV28 and J is TRBJ2-5; possibly TRBD2 for D (6 bases). Germline V gene sequence: CDR1 MDHEN, CDR2 SYDVKM. V was shortened by 6 bases and J by 4 bases, with 18 bases between the two germline ends. CDR3 length: 15 residues. CDR3 nucleotides: TGTGCCAGCAGCCCTAGACAAGTGGGGGGAGAGACCCAGTACTTC. Protein sequence: CASSPRQVGGETQYF. Together with reference TRBV28 and TRBJ2-5, the CDR3 gives the full variable domain: DVKVTQSSRYLVKRTGEKVFLECVQDMDHENMFWYRQDPGLGLRLIYFSYDVKMKEKGDIPEGYSVSREKKERFSLILESASTNQTSMYLCASSPRQVGGETQYFGPGTRLLVL.